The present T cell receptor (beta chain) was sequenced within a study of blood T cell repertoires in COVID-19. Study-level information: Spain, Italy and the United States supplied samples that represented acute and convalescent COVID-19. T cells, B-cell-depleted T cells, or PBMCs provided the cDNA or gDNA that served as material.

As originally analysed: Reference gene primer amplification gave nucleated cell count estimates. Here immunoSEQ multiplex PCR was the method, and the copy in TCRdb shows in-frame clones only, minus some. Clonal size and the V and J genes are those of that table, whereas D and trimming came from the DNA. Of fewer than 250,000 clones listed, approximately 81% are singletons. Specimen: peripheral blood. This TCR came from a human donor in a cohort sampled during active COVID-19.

This chain's CDR3 is CASSLGGMELYGYTF. The CDR3 bases are TGTGCCAGCAGCTTAGGCGGAATGGAGCTCTATGGCTACACCTTC. The rearrangement uses TRBV13 and TRBJ1-2, with no clear D. This CDR3 is built from 15 residues. V was clipped by 0 bases and J by 4 bases, with 12 bases between them. In germline, CDR1 is PRHDT, CDR2 FYEKMQ (reference sequence).